This TCR beta chain originates from a study of control samples from healthy donors and cancer patients. Repertoires were generated with immunoSEQ multiplex PCR, while TCRdb's copy carries only in-frame clones and drops some. The sample includes under 60,000 clones, 93% of them seen just once. Germline assignment: CDR1 SEHNR and CDR2 FQNEAQ (reference sequence). V shed 5 bases and J 1 base; nucleotides not matched to a gene: 10. The CDR3 has 17 amino acids. Source material: PBMCs. The sequence was obtained from a woman between 50 and 59 years old with head and neck cancer. The J gene is TRBJ1-2, the V gene TRBV7-9, with TRBD1 matching 10 bases. The DNA for the CDR3 is TGTGCCAGCAGCCGCACTACGGGACAGGGGTTTAACTATGGCTACACCTTC. Translated: CASSRTTGQGFNYGYTF.